Listed below are T cell receptor beta chains from one sample, sequenced in a study of blood T cell repertoires in COVID-19. Measured with immunoSEQ multiplex PCR; TCRdb has only the in-frame clones, and not every one. This table holds 60,000 to 75,000 clones, about 88% found once. The sample taken for sequencing was peripheral blood. These receptors were collected from a human donor in a cohort sampled during active COVID-19. Both conserved end residues are part of each CDR3. The D gene is left open where the match is weak. Expanded clones are given a class, and other clones once, few, many or no size at all.

-	TRBD1	TRBV2	TRBJ2-3	CAIRTGGSDTQYF	TGTGCCATCCGGACAGGGGGAAGTGATACGCAGTATTTT
few	-	TRBV7-2	TRBJ2-7	CASSLLRRLGGNEQYF	TGTGCCAGCAGCTTACTAAGACGGTTAGGCGGGAACGAGCAGTACTTC
-	-	TRBV9	TRBJ2-5	CASSVGTGIWKTQYF	TGTGCCAGCAGCGTCGGTACAGGGATATGGAAGACCCAGTACTTC
-	-	TRBV27	TRBJ1-6	CASSPVAEDNSPLHF	TGTGCCAGCAGTCCCGTGGCGGAAGATAATTCACCCCTCCACTTT
few	TRBD1	TRBV6-2/TRBV6-3	TRBJ1-1	CASSYQMDRAAEAFF	TGTGCCAGCAGTTACCAAATGGACAGGGCTGCTGAAGCTTTCTTT
-	TRBD2	TRBV7-9	TRBJ2-3	CASSFGLAGSDTQYF	TGTGCCAGCAGCTTCGGACTAGCGGGCTCAGATACGCAGTATTTT
-	-	TRBV28	TRBJ1-6	CASSLHDSHYNSPLHF	TGTGCCAGCAGTTTACATGACAGTCACTATAATTCACCCCTCCACTTT
-	TRBD2	TRBV28	TRBJ2-7	CASSSLAGGPYEQYF	TGTGCCAGCAGTTCACTAGCGGGGGGACCCTACGAGCAGTACTTC
-	TRBD2	TRBV28	TRBJ2-1	CASSAGGDNNEQFF	TGTGCCAGCAGCGCGGGAGGGGATAACAATGAGCAGTTCTTC
-	-	TRBV20-1	TRBJ1-2	CSASRANYGYTF	TGCAGTGCTAGTAGAGCTAACTATGGCTACACCTTC
-	TRBD2	TRBV4-2	TRBJ2-7	CASSQDRRGLAAKKYF	TGTGCCAGCAGCCAAGATCGAAGGGGACTAGCGGCCAAAAAGTACTTC
-	TRBD2	TRBV7-6	TRBJ2-1	CASSGGLAGGSSYNEQFF	TGTGCCAGCAGCGGAGGACTAGCGGGAGGCAGCTCCTACAATGAGCAGTTCTTC
-	TRBD1	TRBV5-1	TRBJ2-2	CASSSTGGNTGELFF	TGCGCCAGCAGCTCAACAGGGGGGAACACCGGGGAGCTGTTTTTT
-	-	TRBV18	TRBJ2-3	CASSPPIKSVPRADTQYF	TGTGCCAGCTCACCACCGATCAAGAGCGTCCCGAGGGCAGATACGCAGTATTTT
-	-	TRBV14	TRBJ2-7	CASSPVLVGGQYF	TGTGCCAGCAGCCCGGTCCTCGTAGGGGGGCAGTACTTC
once	-	TRBV9	TRBJ2-1	CASSLRQVDYNEQFF	TGTGCCAGCAGCCTTCGACAGGTAGACTACAATGAGCAGTTCTTC
-	TRBD1	TRBV24-1	TRBJ2-6	CATSEPQGKTSGANVLTF	TGTGCCACCAGTGAACCACAGGGGAAAACCTCTGGGGCCAACGTCCTGACTTTC
-	-	TRBV7-8	TRBJ1-5	CASSLDSGGSNQPQHF	TGTGCCAGCAGCTTAGATTCGGGGGGAAGCAATCAGCCCCAGCATTTT
-	TRBD2	TRBV6-4	TRBJ2-3	CASSGFQLAGGLFDTQYF	TGTGCCAGCAGTGGGTTCCAGCTAGCGGGGGGGCTTTTCGATACGCAGTATTTT
-	TRBD1	TRBV6-4	TRBJ2-1	CASSDTSHPGQDNEQFF	TGTGCCAGCAGTGACACGTCTCACCCGGGACAGGACAATGAGCAGTTCTTC
-	TRBD1	TRBV7-8	TRBJ1-2	CASSLEGTGAANYGYTF	TGTGCCAGCAGCTTAGAGGGGACAGGGGCCGCTAACTATGGCTACACCTTC